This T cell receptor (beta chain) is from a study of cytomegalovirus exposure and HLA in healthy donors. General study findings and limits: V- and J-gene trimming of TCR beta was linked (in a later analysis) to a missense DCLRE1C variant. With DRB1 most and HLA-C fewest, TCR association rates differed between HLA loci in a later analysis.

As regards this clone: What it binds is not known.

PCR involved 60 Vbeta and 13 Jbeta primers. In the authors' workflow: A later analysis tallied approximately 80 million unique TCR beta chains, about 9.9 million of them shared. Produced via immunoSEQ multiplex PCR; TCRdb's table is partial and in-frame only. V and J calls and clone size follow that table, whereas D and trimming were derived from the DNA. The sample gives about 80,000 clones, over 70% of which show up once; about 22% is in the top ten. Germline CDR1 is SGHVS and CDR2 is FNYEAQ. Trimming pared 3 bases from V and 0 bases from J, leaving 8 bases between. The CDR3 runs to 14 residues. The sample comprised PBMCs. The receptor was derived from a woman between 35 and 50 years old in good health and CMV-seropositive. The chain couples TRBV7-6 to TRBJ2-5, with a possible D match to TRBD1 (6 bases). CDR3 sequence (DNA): TGTGCCAGCAGCTTCAGGGGTAACCAAGAGACCCAGTACTTC. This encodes CASSFRGNQETQYF.